Listed below are T cell receptor beta chains from one sample, sequenced in a study of T cells in Graves' hyperthyroidism and ophthalmopathy. TCRdb reanalysed the multiplex PCR reads using MiXCR and keeps one entry per CDR3 protein. This sample carries around 700,000 distinct CDR3 sequences, about 17% of them seen once, and the ten largest clones take 15% to 20%. What was sequenced was blood. These receptors all come from a woman aged 50 to 65 with Graves' hyperthyroidism that later progressed to Graves' ophthalmopathy. The conserved cysteine and the conserved F or W are not part of the CDR3 here. The order of the fields is J gene, V gene, CDR3 length, CDR3 protein.

j_call: TRBJ1-5
v_call: TRBV5-4
cdr3_length: 11
cdr3_aa: ASSPDTSGPQH

j_call: TRBJ2-3
v_call: TRBV14
cdr3_length: 15
cdr3_aa: ASSLGRGLGVADTQY

j_call: TRBJ1-2
v_call: TRBV20-1
cdr3_length: 10
cdr3_aa: SASRENYGYT

j_call: TRBJ2-1
v_call: TRBV20-1
cdr3_length: 11
cdr3_aa: SASPGLINEQF

j_call: TRBJ2-7
v_call: TRBV11-2
cdr3_length: 14
cdr3_aa: ASSLDLWRRPYEQY

j_call: TRBJ1-5
v_call: TRBV5-1
cdr3_length: 11
cdr3_aa: ASSLGFDRPQH

j_call: TRBJ1-2
v_call: TRBV20-1
cdr3_length: 15
cdr3_aa: SAAGISPGEKNYGYT

j_call: TRBJ2-3
v_call: TRBV20-1
cdr3_length: 13
cdr3_aa: SASGLAQVTDTQY

j_call: TRBJ1-2
v_call: TRBV30
cdr3_length: 11
cdr3_aa: AWRQQGALGYT

j_call: TRBJ1-2
v_call: TRBV5-1
cdr3_length: 15
cdr3_aa: ASSSGPIRQGARGYT

j_call: TRBJ1-4
v_call: TRBV18
cdr3_length: 12
cdr3_aa: ASSRDRGSEKLF

j_call: TRBJ1-1
v_call: TRBV3-1
cdr3_length: 12
cdr3_aa: ASSQGVGLTEAF

j_call: TRBJ1-1
v_call: TRBV19
cdr3_length: 14
cdr3_aa: ASTTGTGIRNTEAF

j_call: TRBJ2-5
v_call: TRBV4-2
cdr3_length: 15
cdr3_aa: ASSPVGSGGARETQY

j_call: TRBJ1-1
v_call: TRBV5-1
cdr3_length: 12
cdr3_aa: ASSPEGAALTAF

j_call: TRBJ1-2
v_call: TRBV3-1
cdr3_length: 10
cdr3_aa: ASTGTGEGYT

j_call: TRBJ2-5
v_call: TRBV12-5
cdr3_length: 11
cdr3_aa: ASGFPGWETQY

j_call: TRBJ2-3
v_call: TRBV5-4
cdr3_length: 14
cdr3_aa: ASSLDAGGLADTQY

j_call: TRBJ1-3
v_call: TRBV11-2
cdr3_length: 12
cdr3_aa: ATSEAISGNTIY

j_call: TRBJ2-3
v_call: TRBV3-1
cdr3_length: 9
cdr3_aa: ASSQTDTQY

j_call: TRBJ1-2
v_call: TRBV7-9
cdr3_length: 13
cdr3_aa: ASSPGTGYDGGYT

j_call: TRBJ2-3
v_call: TRBV15
cdr3_length: 15
cdr3_aa: ATSRDTDRGSPDTQY

j_call: TRBJ1-2
v_call: TRBV6-1
cdr3_length: 16
cdr3_aa: ASSSLATGVGFWHGYT

j_call: TRBJ1-1
v_call: TRBV19
cdr3_length: 12
cdr3_aa: ASSIGLLGTEAF

j_call: TRBJ2-1
v_call: TRBV5-1
cdr3_length: 11
cdr3_aa: ASSLLLVVEQF

j_call: TRBJ2-1
v_call: TRBV12-3/TRBV12-4
cdr3_length: 14
cdr3_aa: ASSPGTSGANNEQF

j_call: TRBJ1-5
v_call: TRBV30
cdr3_length: 14
cdr3_aa: AWSVPESPGHQPQH

j_call: TRBJ1-1
v_call: TRBV18
cdr3_length: 12
cdr3_aa: ASSSDREGTEAF

j_call: TRBJ1-3
v_call: TRBV20-1
cdr3_length: 10
cdr3_aa: SALRTGNTIY

j_call: TRBJ1-5
v_call: TRBV7-9
cdr3_length: 11
cdr3_aa: ASSPVSNQPQH

j_call: TRBJ1-1
v_call: TRBV20-1
cdr3_length: 14
cdr3_aa: SATLPGQYMNTEAF

j_call: TRBJ2-5
v_call: TRBV10-3
cdr3_length: 12
cdr3_aa: AISEWGIQETQY

j_call: TRBJ2-7
v_call: TRBV6-5
cdr3_length: 13
cdr3_aa: ASSYSSYRGDEQY

j_call: TRBJ1-5
v_call: TRBV20-1
cdr3_length: 14
cdr3_aa: SARDRASPRSQPQH

j_call: TRBJ1-5
v_call: TRBV11-2
cdr3_length: 11
cdr3_aa: AGSLGGNQPQH

j_call: TRBJ2-3
v_call: TRBV19
cdr3_length: 14
cdr3_aa: ASSIQWGRSTDTQY

j_call: TRBJ1-1
v_call: TRBV10-2
cdr3_length: 11
cdr3_aa: ASSEGEGAEAF

j_call: TRBJ2-3
v_call: TRBV20-1
cdr3_length: 16
cdr3_aa: SADPGLAGSRHTDTQY

j_call: TRBJ2-1
v_call: TRBV3-1
cdr3_length: 13
cdr3_aa: ASSQGERLGNEQF

j_call: TRBJ1-1
v_call: TRBV20-1
cdr3_length: 13
cdr3_aa: SARDYGQGGIEAF

j_call: TRBJ2-7
v_call: TRBV27
cdr3_length: 11
cdr3_aa: ASGETGADEQY

j_call: TRBJ1-6
v_call: TRBV9
cdr3_length: 12
cdr3_aa: ASSVGGIDSPLH

j_call: TRBJ2-3
v_call: TRBV10-1
cdr3_length: 12
cdr3_aa: ASRMGDSTDTQY

j_call: TRBJ1-5
v_call: TRBV20-1
cdr3_length: 12
cdr3_aa: SAFRDSSNQPQH

j_call: TRBJ1-1
v_call: TRBV9
cdr3_length: 12
cdr3_aa: ASSLGNLNTEAF

j_call: TRBJ2-5
v_call: TRBV3-1
cdr3_length: 11
cdr3_aa: ASSQDPGVTQY

j_call: TRBJ1-3
v_call: TRBV20-1
cdr3_length: 13
cdr3_aa: SASSGHHSGNTIY

j_call: TRBJ1-1
v_call: TRBV18
cdr3_length: 14
cdr3_aa: ASSTTAGAQDTEAF

j_call: TRBJ2-3
v_call: TRBV9
cdr3_length: 14
cdr3_aa: ASSPDEGASTDTQY

j_call: TRBJ1-5
v_call: TRBV6-2/TRBV6-3
cdr3_length: 13
cdr3_aa: ASRSNRGVNQPQH

j_call: TRBJ1-2
v_call: TRBV3-1
cdr3_length: 12
cdr3_aa: ASSQEWDLAGYT

j_call: TRBJ1-5
v_call: TRBV19
cdr3_length: 13
cdr3_aa: ATQVGGTRNQPQH

j_call: TRBJ1-6
v_call: TRBV10-3
cdr3_length: 12
cdr3_aa: AISVGARNSPLH

j_call: TRBJ1-1
v_call: TRBV25-1
cdr3_length: 10
cdr3_aa: ASRAGRAEAF

j_call: TRBJ1-1
v_call: TRBV7-3
cdr3_length: 13
cdr3_aa: ASTLTYRAVTEAF

j_call: TRBJ2-7
v_call: TRBV20-1
cdr3_length: 12
cdr3_aa: SAPRLAGFYEQY

j_call: TRBJ1-2
v_call: TRBV12-3/TRBV12-4
cdr3_length: 16
cdr3_aa: ASSPETGAISSNYGYT